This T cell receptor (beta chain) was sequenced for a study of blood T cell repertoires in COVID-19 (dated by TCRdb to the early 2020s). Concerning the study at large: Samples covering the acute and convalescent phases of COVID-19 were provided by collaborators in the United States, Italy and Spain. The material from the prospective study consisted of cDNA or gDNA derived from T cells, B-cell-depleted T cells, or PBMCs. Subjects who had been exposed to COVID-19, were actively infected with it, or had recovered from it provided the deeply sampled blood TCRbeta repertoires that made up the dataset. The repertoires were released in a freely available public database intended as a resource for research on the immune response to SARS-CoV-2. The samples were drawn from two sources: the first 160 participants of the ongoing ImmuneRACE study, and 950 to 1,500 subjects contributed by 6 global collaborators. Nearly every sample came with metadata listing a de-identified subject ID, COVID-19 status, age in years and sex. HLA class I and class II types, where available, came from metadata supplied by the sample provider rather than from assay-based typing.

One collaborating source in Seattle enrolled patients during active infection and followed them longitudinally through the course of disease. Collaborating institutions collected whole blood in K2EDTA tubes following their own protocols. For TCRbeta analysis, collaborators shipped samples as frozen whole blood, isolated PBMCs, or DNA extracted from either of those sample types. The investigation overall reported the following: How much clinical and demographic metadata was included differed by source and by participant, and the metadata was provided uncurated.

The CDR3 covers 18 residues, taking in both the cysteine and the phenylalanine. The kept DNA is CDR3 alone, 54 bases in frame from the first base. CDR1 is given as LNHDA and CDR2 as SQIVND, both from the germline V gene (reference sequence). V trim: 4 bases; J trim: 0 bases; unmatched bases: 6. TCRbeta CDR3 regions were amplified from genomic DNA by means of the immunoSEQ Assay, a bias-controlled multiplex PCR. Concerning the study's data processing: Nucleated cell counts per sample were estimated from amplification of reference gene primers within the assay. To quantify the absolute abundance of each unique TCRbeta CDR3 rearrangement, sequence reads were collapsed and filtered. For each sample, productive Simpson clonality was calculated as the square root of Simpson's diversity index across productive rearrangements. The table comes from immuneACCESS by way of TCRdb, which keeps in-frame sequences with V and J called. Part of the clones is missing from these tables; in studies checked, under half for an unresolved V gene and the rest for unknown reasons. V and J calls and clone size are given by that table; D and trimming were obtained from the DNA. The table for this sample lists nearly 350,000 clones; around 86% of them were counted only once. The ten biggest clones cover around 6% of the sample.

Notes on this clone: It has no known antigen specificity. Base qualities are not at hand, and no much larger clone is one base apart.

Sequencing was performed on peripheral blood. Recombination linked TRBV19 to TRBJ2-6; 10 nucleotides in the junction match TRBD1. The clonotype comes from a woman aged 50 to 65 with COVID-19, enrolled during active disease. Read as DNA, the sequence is TGTGCCAGTAGTACCAGGGACAGGGGAAACTCTGGGGCCAACGTCCTGACTTTC. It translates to CASSTRDRGNSGANVLTF. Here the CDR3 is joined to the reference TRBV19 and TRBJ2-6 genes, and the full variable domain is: DGGITQSPKYLFRKEGQNVTLSCEQNLNHDAMYWYRQDPGQGLRLIYYSQIVNDFQKGDIAEGYSVSREKKESFPLTVTSAQKNPTAFYLCASSTRDRGNSGANVLTFGAGSRLTVL.